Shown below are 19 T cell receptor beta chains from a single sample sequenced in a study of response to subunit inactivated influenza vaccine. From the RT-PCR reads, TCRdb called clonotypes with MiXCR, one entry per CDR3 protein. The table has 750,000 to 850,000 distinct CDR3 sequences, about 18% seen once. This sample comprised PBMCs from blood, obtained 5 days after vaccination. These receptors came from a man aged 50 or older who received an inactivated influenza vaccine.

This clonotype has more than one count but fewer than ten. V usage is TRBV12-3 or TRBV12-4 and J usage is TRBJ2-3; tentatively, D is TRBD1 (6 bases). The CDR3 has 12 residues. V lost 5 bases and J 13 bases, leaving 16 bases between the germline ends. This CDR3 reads CASSPVGGFKYF. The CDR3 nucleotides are TGTGCCAGCAGTCCTGTAGGGGGTTTTAAGTATTTT.

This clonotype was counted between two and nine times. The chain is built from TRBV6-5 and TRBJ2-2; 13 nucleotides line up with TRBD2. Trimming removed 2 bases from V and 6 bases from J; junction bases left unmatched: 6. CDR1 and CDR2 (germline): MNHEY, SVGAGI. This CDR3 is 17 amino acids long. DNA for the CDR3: TGTGCCAGCAGTTACCGCCGGACTAGCGGGAGCCCCGGGGAGCTGTTTTTT. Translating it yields CASSYRRTSGSPGELFF.

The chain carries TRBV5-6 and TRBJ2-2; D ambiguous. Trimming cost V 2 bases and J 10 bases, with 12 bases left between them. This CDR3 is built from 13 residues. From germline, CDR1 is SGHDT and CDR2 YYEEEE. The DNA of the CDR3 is TGTGCCAGCAGCTTTTCCTCGGCTGAGGAGCTGTTTTTT. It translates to CASSFSSAEELFF.

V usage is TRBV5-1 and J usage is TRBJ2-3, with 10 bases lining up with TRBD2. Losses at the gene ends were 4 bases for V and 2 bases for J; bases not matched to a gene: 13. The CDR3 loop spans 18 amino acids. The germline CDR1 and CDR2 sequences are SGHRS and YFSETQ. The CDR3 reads CASSPTSSGGWPTDTQYF. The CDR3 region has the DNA TGCGCCAGCAGCCCTACCTCTAGCGGGGGTTGGCCCACAGATACGCAGTATTTT.

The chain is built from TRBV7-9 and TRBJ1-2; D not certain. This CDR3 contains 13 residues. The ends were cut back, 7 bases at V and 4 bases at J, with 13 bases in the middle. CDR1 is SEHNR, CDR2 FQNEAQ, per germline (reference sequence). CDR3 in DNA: TGTGCCAGCATCCCCCCGGGAGGCTATGGCTACACCTTC. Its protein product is CASIPPGGYGYTF.

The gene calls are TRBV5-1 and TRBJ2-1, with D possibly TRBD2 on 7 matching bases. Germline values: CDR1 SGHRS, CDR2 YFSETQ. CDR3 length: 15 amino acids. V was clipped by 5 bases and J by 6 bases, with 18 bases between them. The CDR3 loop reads CASSSGTGRANEQFF. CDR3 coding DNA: TGCGCCAGCAGTTCCGGAACAGGGAGGGCCAATGAGCAGTTCTTC.

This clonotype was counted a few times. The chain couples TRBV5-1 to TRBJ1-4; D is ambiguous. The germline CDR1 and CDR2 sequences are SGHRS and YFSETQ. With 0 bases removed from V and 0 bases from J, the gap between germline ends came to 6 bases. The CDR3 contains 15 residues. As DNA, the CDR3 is TGCGCCAGCAGCTTGGAGGGCGCAACTAATGAAAAACTGTTTTTT. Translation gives CASSLEGATNEKLFF.

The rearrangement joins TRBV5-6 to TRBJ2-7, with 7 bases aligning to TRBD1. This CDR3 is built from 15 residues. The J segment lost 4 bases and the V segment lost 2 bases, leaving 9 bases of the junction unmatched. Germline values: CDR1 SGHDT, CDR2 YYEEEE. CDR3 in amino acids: CASSLHGQVYYEQYF. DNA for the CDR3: TGTGCCAGCAGCTTACATGGACAGGTTTATTACGAGCAGTACTTC.

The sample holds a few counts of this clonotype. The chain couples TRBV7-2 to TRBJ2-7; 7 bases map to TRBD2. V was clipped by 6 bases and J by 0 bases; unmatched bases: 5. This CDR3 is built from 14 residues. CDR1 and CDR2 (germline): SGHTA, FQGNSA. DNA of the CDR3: TGTGCCAGCAGGCATGAGCGGGACTCCTACGAGCAGTACTTC. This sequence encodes CASRHERDSYEQYF.

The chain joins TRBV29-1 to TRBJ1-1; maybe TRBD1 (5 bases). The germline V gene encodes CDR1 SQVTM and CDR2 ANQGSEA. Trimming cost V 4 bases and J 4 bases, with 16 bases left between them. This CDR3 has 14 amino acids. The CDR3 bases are TGCAGCGTTGGTACCCCCAGGGCCTTCACTGAAGCTTTCTTT. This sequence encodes CSVGTPRAFTEAFF. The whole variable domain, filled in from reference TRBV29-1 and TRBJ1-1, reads SAVISQKPSRDICQRGTSLTIQCQVDSQVTMMFWYRQQPGQSLTLIATANQGSEATYESGFVIDKFPISRPNLTFSTLTVSNMSPEDSSIYLCSVGTPRAFTEAFFGQGTRLTVV.

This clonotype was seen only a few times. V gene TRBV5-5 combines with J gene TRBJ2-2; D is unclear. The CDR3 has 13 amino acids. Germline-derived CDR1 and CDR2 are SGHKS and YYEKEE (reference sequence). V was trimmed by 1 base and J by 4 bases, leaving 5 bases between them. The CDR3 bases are TGTGCCAGCAGCTTGCGTGTCACCGGGGAGCTGTTTTTT. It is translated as CASSLRVTGELFF.

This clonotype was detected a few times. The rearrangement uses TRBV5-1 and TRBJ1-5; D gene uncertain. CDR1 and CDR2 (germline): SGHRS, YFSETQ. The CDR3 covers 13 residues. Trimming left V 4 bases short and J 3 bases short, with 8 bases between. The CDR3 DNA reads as TGCGCCAGCAGCATCGACCTCAATCAGCCCCAGCATTTT. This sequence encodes CASSIDLNQPQHF. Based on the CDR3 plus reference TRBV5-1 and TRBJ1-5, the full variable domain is KAGVTQTPRYLIKTRGQQVTLSCSPISGHRSVSWYQQTPGQGLQFLFEYFSETQRNKGNFPGRFSGRQFSNSRSEMNVSTLELGDSALYLCASSIDLNQPQHFGDGTRLSIL.

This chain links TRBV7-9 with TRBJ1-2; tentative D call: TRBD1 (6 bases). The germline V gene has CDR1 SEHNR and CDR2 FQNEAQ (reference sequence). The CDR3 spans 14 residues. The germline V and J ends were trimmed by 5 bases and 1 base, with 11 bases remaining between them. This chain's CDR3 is CASSPDSINYGYTF. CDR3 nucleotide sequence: TGTGCCAGCAGCCCGGACAGCATTAACTATGGCTACACCTTC.

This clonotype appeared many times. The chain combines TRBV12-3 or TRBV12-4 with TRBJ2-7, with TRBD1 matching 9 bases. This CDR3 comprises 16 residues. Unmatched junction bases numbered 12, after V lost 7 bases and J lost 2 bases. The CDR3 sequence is CASNLGHRGRPYEQYF. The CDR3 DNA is TGTGCCAGCAACCTAGGGCACAGGGGGCGCCCCTACGAGCAGTACTTC.

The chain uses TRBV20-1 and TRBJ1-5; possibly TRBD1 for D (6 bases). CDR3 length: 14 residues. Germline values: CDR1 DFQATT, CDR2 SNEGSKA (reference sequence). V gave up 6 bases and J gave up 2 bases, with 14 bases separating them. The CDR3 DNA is TGCAGTGCCACCCGGGCAGGGGGCAATCAGCCCCAGCATTTT. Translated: CSATRAGGNQPQHF.

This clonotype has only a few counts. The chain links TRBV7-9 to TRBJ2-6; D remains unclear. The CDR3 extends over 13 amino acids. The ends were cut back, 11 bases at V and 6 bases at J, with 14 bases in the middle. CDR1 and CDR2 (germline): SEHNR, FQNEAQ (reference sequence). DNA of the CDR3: TGTGCCCCTTCTCCCGGCCTGGCCAACGTCCTGACTTTC. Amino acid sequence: CAPSPGLANVLTF.

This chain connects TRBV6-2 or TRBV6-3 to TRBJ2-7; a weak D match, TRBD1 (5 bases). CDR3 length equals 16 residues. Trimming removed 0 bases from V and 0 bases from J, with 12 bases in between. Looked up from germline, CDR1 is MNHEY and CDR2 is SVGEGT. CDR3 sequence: CASSYSPHQGSYEQYF. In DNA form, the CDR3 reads TGTGCCAGCAGTTACTCCCCCCACCAGGGCTCCTACGAGCAGTACTTC.

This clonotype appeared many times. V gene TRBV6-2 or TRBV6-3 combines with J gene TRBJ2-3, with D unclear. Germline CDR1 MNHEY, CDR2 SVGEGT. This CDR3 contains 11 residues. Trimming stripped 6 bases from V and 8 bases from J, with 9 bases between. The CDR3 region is CASSQVGTQYF. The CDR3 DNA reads TGTGCCAGCAGCCAAGTCGGTACGCAGTATTTT.

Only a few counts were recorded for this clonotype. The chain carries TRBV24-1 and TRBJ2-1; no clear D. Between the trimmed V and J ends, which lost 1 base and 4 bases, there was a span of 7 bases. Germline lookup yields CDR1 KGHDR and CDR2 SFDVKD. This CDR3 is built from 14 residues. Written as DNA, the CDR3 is TGTGCCACCAGTGATTTAGAACTTTACAATGAGCAGTTCTTC. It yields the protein CATSDLELYNEQFF.